The 18 T cell receptor beta chains in this list originate from one sample, sequenced in a study of T cell repertoires in breast cancer. Paired alpha-beta TCRs of CD8+ T cells were analyzed by expanded emulsion RT-PCR. A second nested PCR with blocking oligonucleotides suppressed unpaired genes. TCRdb processed the emulsion pairing reads anew with MiXCR; each CDR3 protein has one entry. The sample lists around 400 distinct CDR3 sequences; around 50% were seen once. Sequencing used CD8+ T cells. Receptors originate from a pool of human donors with breast cancer or a healthy control (not recorded which).

J is TRBJ1-5 and V is TRBV7-2, with TRBD1 as a possible D gene (5 bases). Germline CDR1 is SGHTA and CDR2 is FQGNSA. The CDR3 contains 15 residues. The germline V and J ends were trimmed by 0 bases and 2 bases, with 8 bases remaining between them. The CDR3 DNA follows: TGTGCCAGCAGCTTAGCGCCACAGGGCAATCAGCCCCAGCATTTT. As protein: CASSLAPQGNQPQHF.

This clonotype has ten or more counts. The chain couples TRBV19 to TRBJ1-5; no firm D call. The CDR3 spans 13 residues. V lost 3 bases and J 3 bases, leaving 6 bases between the germline ends. Germline V lookup: CDR1 LNHDA, CDR2 SQIVND (reference sequence). The CDR3 bases are TGTGCCAGTAGTATGCACTTCAATCAGCCCCAGCATTTT. It specifies CASSMHFNQPQHF.

The rearrangement joins TRBV6-2 or TRBV6-3 to TRBJ1-3; D remains ambiguous. The CDR3 is 14 residues long. The germline V gene encodes CDR1 MNHEY and CDR2 SVGEGT. Trimming shortened V by 0 bases and J by 2 bases, and 5 bases separated the two germline ends. The CDR3 sequence is CASSYSRPGNTIYF. The CDR3 DNA reads TGTGCCAGCAGTTACTCACGACCTGGAAACACCATATATTTT.

The V call is TRBV27, the J call TRBJ2-7; D possibly matches TRBD1 or TRBD2 (5 bases each). With 5 bases removed from V and 7 bases from J, the gap between germline ends came to 21 bases. This CDR3 contains 15 residues. CDR1 and CDR2 from the germline V gene are MNHEY and SMNVEV (reference sequence). The CDR3 nucleotides read TGTGCCAGCAGTCAGGGAAGAGAGGGGAGAGAAGAGCAGTACTTC. This translates into CASSQGREGREEQYF.

This clonotype showed up just a few times. The chain is built from TRBV7-3 and TRBJ2-3; the D is unclear. The length of the CDR3 is 15 residues. Germline V gene lookup returns CDR1 SGHTA and CDR2 FQGTGA. The ends were cut back, 1 base at V and 6 bases at J, with 14 bases in the middle. Here the CDR3 reads CASSLMGSLGDTQYF. Written as DNA, the CDR3 is TGTGCCAGCAGCTTAATGGGCAGTCTCGGGGATACGCAGTATTTT. The variable domain in full, completed from reference TRBV7-3 and TRBJ2-3, reads GAGVSQTPSNKVTEKGKYVELRCDPISGHTALYWYRQSLGQGPEFLIYFQGTGAADDSGLPNDRFFAVRPEGSVSTLKIQRTERGDSAVYLCASSLMGSLGDTQYFGPGTRLTVL.

V gene TRBV7-3 combines with J gene TRBJ1-1; 10 positions agree with TRBD1. This CDR3 comprises 15 residues. The V segment lost 3 bases and the J segment 14 bases; nucleotides outside the gene matches: 15. Germline V gives CDR1 SGHTA, CDR2 FQGTGA. CDR3 sequence: CASSLTGGMTTDAFF. CDR3 nucleotides: TGTGCCAGCAGCTTGACAGGGGGCATGACCACTGACGCCTTCTTT. The whole variable domain, filled in from reference TRBV7-3 and TRBJ1-1, reads GAGVSQTPSNKVTEKGKYVELRCDPISGHTALYWYRQSLGQGPEFLIYFQGTGAADDSGLPNDRFFAVRPEGSVSTLKIQRTERGDSAVYLCASSLTGGMTTDAFFGQGTRLTVV.

Concerning this clonotype itself: The CDR3 ends on some other residue instead of the conserved phenylalanine or tryptophan, so this is likely a read error. It is unclear where the CDR3 begins or ends on the DNA, so no DNA is shown, and the CDR3 is as TCRdb lists it. CDR3: CASNGRAINKEQVG. The V gene is TRBV6-5, the J gene TRBJ2-1; whether TRBD2, the table's D call, matches the DNA was not checked. The germline V gene has CDR1 MNHEY and CDR2 SVGAGI. From its first to its last residue, the CDR3 has 14 amino acids.

The table lists this clonotype with many counts. This sequence joins TRBV6-1 and TRBJ2-5; TRBD2 might be the D (6 bases). CDR1 MNHNS and CDR2 SASEGT come from the germline V gene. Trimming took off 6 bases at V and 3 bases at J, with 14 bases between the two ends. The CDR3 is 14 amino acids. The CDR3 DNA reads TGTGCCAGCAGGCCTCTAGCGACCAAAGAGACCCAGTACTTC. As protein: CASRPLATKETQYF.

Details on this clonotype: The junction does not match germline at one end; this may be a read error. The chain combines TRBV7-6 with TRBJ2-2; perhaps TRBD2 as D (5 bases). Germline assignment: CDR1 SGHVS and CDR2 FNYEAQ. This CDR3 is 12 amino acids long. CDR3 coding DNA: TGTGCCAGCAGCGTAAAGATCGGGGAGCGGCTTTTT. As protein: CASSVKIGERLF.

The chain links TRBV12-3 or TRBV12-4 to TRBJ2-5; 8 bases fit TRBD2. CDR3 length: 14 amino acids. J gave up 2 bases and V 6 bases, and 5 bases lay outside the gene matches. The CDR3 region is CASSERGLQETQYF. CDR3 coding DNA: TGTGCCAGCAGCGAGCGGGGGCTACAAGAGACCCAGTACTTC.

V gene TRBV7-3 combines with J gene TRBJ2-5; 7 bases fit TRBD1. The germline V gene has CDR1 SGHTA and CDR2 FQGTGA. The junction had 7 bases not matched to a gene; V was cut back by 5 bases and J by 4 bases. The CDR3 loop spans 14 amino acids. CDR3 DNA: TGTGCCAGCAGCCTAATGACAGGGCGAGAGACCCAGTACTTC. This gives the protein CASSLMTGRETQYF.

Within the sample, this clonotype is hyperexpanded. V gene TRBV4-2 combines with J gene TRBJ1-1, with D possibly matching TRBD1 (5 bases). This CDR3 comprises 16 residues. With 0 bases removed from V and 3 bases from J, the gap between germline ends came to 14 bases. CDR1 and CDR2 (germline): LGHNA, YNFKEQ. The CDR3 protein is CASSQDTSAGHTEAFF. The CDR3 bases are TGTGCCAGCAGCCAAGATACCTCGGCAGGGCACACTGAAGCTTTCTTT.

About this clonotype: The CDR3 carries no conserved terminal phenylalanine or tryptophan, so it likely arises from a read error. The DNA is left out, because the CDR3 cannot be placed on it with certainty; the CDR3 is given as TCRdb lists it. The chain is built from TRBV27 and TRBJ2-7; TRBD2, the table's D call, lacks a check against the DNA. CDR1 is MNHEY and CDR2 is SMNVEV in the germline V gene (reference sequence). With termini counted, the CDR3 has 15 amino acids. The CDR3 sequence is CASSQGLAGSYEQDG.

Points on this clonotype: The CDR3 does not end in the conserved phenylalanine or tryptophan, so this is likely a read error. The limits of the CDR3 on the DNA are not certain, so only TCRdb's listed CDR3 is given. The chain carries TRBV6-6 and TRBJ2-3; the table's D gene call, TRBD1, was not cross checked with the DNA. Including both end residues, the CDR3 is 15 amino acids long. The germline CDR1 and CDR2 sequences are MNHNY and SVGAGI (reference sequence). The CDR3 reads CASSLGEEWTDKKYS.

This clonotype was picked up one time. V gene TRBV7-2 combines with J gene TRBJ2-5; D call uncertain. The CDR3 loop spans 16 amino acids. CDR1 is SGHTA, CDR2 FQGNSA, per germline. Trimming shortened V by 7 bases and J by 1 base, and 19 bases separated the two germline ends. The CDR3 sequence is CASKGVFVNLQETQYF. The CDR3 DNA follows: TGTGCCAGCAAAGGTGTGTTTGTAAACCTCCAAGAGACCCAGTACTTC. The full variable domain, its missing parts supplied by reference TRBV7-2 and TRBJ2-5, is GAGVSQSPSNKVTEKGKDVELRCDPISGHTALYWYRQSLGQGLEFLIYFQGNSAPDKSGLPSDRFSAERTGGSVSTLTIQRTQQEDSAVYLCASKGVFVNLQETQYFGPGTRLLVL.

Concerning this clonotype itself: One junction end disagrees with the germline gene, perhaps due to a read error. This chain connects TRBV7-3 to TRBJ1-1; 10 bases match TRBD1. This CDR3 is built from 15 residues. In germline, CDR1 is SGHTA, CDR2 FQGTGA. The CDR3 reads CASSLTGGIDTEAFF. The CDR3 bases are TGTGCCAGCAGCTTGACAGGGGGCATTGACACTGAAGCGTTCTTT.

The rearrangement uses TRBV7-9 and TRBJ1-2; 12 bases agree with TRBD1. The germline gives CDR1 SEHNR, CDR2 FQNEAQ (reference sequence). This CDR3 region has 15 residues. Trimming removed 5 bases from V and 3 bases from J; junction bases left unmatched: 4. The CDR3 loop reads CASSAGQGAYYGYTF. DNA of the CDR3: TGTGCCAGCAGCGCGGGACAGGGGGCCTACTATGGCTACACCTTC.

With respect to this clonotype: The conserved phenylalanine or tryptophan is not found at the CDR3 terminus, so this likely reflects a read error. The limits of the CDR3 on the DNA are not certain, so only TCRdb's listed CDR3 is given. The V call is TRBV7-3, the J call TRBJ1-1; TRBD1 is the table's D call, not checked against the DNA. The CDR3 is 15 residues long, counting both termini. The germline CDR1 and CDR2 sequences are SGHTA and FQGTGA. CDR3: CASSLTGGMNTETFS.